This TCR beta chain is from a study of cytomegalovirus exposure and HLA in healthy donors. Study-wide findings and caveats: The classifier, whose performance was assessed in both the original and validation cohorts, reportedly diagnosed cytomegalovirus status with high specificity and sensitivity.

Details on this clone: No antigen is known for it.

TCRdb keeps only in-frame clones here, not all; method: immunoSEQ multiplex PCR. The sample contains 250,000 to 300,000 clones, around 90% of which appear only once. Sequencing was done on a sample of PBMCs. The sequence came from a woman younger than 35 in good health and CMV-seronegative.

The CDR3 spells CASSLGQGARGYTF. In nucleotides, the CDR3 is TGTGCCAGCAGCTTAGGACAGGGGGCTAGGGGCTACACCTTC. The V call is TRBV7-2, the J call TRBJ1-2; 10 bases line up with TRBD1. J gave up 8 bases and V 1 base, and 4 bases lay outside the gene matches. Germline lookup yields CDR1 SGHTA and CDR2 FQGNSA. This CDR3 is 14 amino acids long.